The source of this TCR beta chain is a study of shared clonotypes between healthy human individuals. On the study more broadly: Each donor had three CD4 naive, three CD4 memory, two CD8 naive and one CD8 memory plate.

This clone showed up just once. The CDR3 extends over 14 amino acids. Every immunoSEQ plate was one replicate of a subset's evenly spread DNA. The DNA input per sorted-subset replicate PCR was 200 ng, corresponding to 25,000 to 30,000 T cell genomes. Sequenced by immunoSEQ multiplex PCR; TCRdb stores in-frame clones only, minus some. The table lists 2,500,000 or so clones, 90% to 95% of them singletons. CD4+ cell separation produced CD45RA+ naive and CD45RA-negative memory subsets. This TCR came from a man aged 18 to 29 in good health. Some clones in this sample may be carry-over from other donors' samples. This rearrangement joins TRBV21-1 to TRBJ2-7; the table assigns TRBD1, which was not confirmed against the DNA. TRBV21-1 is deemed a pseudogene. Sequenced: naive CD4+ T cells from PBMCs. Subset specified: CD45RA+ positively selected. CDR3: CASTFRDRSYEQYF. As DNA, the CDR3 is TGTGCCAGCACCTTCCGGGACAGGAGCTACGAGCAGTACTTC.